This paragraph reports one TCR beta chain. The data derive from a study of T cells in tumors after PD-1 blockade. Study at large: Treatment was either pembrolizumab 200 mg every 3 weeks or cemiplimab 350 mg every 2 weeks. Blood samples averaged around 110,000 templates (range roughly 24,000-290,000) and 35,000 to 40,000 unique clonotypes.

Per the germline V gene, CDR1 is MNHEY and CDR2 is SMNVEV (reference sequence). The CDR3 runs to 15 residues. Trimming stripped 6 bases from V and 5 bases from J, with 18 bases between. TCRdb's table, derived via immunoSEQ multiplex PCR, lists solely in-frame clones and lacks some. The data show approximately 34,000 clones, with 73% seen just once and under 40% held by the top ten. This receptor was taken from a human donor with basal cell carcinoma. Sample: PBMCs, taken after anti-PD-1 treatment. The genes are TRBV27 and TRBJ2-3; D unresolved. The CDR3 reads CASRPEYPYGDTQYF. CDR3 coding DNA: TGTGCCAGCAGACCAGAGTATCCCTACGGAGATACGCAGTATTTT.